The TCR beta chain described here comes from a study of monozygotic twins with inflammatory bowel disease. The CDR3 loop spans 16 amino acids. Germline lookup yields CDR1 MDHEN and CDR2 SYDVKM. TCRdb reworked the 5' RACE reads into one entry per CDR3 protein, no DNA. This repertoire includes hundreds of thousands of distinct CDR3 sequences. Overall study findings and caveats: None of the different T cell subtypes could be distinguished from one another. Discordant twins had repertoire similarity that did not differ from that of concordant twins, possibly from limited power.

Details on this clonotype: The antigen is undetermined.

The chain links TRBV28 to TRBJ2-7; TCRdb names TRBD2, which stays unverified in the absence of DNA. Sequencing was done on a sample of blood. This sequence was found in a human donor with ulcerative colitis or Crohn's disease, or a healthy co-twin of an affected twin (not recorded which). CDR3 protein: CASTLDGTSGTYEQYF.